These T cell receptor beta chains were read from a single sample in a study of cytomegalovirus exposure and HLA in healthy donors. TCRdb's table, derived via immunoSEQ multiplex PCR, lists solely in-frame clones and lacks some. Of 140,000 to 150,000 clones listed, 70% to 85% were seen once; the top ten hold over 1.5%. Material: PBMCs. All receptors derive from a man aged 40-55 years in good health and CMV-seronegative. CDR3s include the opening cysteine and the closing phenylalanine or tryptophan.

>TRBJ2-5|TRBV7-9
CASSLGVAGGETQYF
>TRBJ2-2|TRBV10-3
CAISGTLNTGELFF
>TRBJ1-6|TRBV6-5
CASSYGTGPSVSPLHF
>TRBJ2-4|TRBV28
CASSPQGSLSLAKNIQYF
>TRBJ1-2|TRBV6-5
CASRTVPYGYTF
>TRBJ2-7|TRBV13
CASSFLGLAGGPDEQYF
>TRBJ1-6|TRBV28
CASSSNLDRVYNSPLHF
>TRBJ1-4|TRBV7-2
CASRGEGGRGEKLFF
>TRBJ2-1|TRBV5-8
CASSLGVEGGFYNEQFF
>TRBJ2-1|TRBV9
CASGRGGPYNEQFF
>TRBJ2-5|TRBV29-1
CSVMLGGETQYF
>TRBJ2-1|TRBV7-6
CASSLLIPGGYNEQFF
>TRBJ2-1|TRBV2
CASSVLAGTYNEQFF
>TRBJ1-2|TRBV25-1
CASSEHIVYTF
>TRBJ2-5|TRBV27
CASSLLTGNRQETQYF
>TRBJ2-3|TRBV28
CASSSQGGGTDTQYF
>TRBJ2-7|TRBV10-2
CANTPGTGRGEQYF
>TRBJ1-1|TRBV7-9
CASRNTPGLPNTEAFF
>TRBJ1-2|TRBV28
CASSTQGNYGYTF
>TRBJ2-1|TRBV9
CASSPLVSPSYNEQFF
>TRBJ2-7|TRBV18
CASSGTGGIYEQYF
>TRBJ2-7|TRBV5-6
CASRMGVQGPYEQYF
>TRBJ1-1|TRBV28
CASSFDRGEAFF
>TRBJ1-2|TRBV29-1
CSVEGVSGYGYTF
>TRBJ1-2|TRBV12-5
CASGLVAGRAGGYGYTF
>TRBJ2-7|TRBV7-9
CSSSPISYEQYF
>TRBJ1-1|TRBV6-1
CASSENGRAVEAFF
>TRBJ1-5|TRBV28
CASSSPLPGQAPGGPKSNQPQHF
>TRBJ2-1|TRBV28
CASSSPGSGSSYNEQFF
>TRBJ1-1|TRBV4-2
CASSQQGGSTEAFF
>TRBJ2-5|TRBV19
CASSWSGEYQETQYF